This TCR beta chain was recovered during a study of blood T cell repertoires in COVID-19. On the study more broadly: Samples of COVID-19 (acute and convalescent) were obtained from the United States, Italy and Spain.

Per the authors' pipeline: The assay estimated nucleated cells by amplifying reference gene primers. Some clones are missing from TCRdb's copy, which holds only in-frame ones; the method was immunoSEQ multiplex PCR. Clone size and V and J calls were adopted from that table, with D and trimming inferred from the DNA. Of 65,000 to 95,000 clones in the sample, roughly 80% were seen once. V lost 2 bases to trimming and J lost 0 bases; unmatched junction nucleotides: 2. CDR1 is LNHDA, CDR2 SQIVND, per germline (reference sequence). CDR3 length equals 15 residues. The chain combines TRBV19 with TRBJ2-3; the match to TRBD2 covers 7 bases. The sequence was collected from a man older than 75 with active or convalescent COVID-19. Sequencing was performed on peripheral blood. The CDR3 is CASSIQRGSTDTQYF. The CDR3, as DNA: TGTGCCAGTAGTATACAGCGGGGTAGCACAGATACGCAGTATTTT.